The source of this T cell receptor (beta chain) is a study of cytomegalovirus exposure and HLA in healthy donors. General observations from the study: In an earlier analysis, about 87% or about 30%: the productive usage of most TCR beta V segments. It is likely that the observed cluster of highly shared sequence variants was a sequencing artifact.

CDR3 size: 15 residues. Trimming left V 6 bases short and J 0 bases short, with 14 bases between. Germline V gives CDR1 SGHTA, CDR2 FQGNSA. The PCR used 60 Vbeta and 13 Jbeta primers. Original analysis: In a later analysis, of roughly 83 million unique beta chains, around 9.9 million appeared in at least two donors. The assay was immunoSEQ multiplex PCR, and TCRdb's table has in-frame clones only and misses some. That table is the source of V, J and clone size, and D and trimming were worked out from the DNA. This repertoire shows 150,000 or so clones, about 83% found once; its top ten account for over 3%. This clone was found once. As yet, its antigen is unknown.

The sequence came from a woman aged 40 to 50 in good health and CMV-seronegative. Sequenced material: PBMCs. This sequence joins TRBV7-2 and TRBJ1-2; D is unresolved. The CDR3 DNA sequence: TGTGCCAGCAGTCTTTCACAGCCCACTAACTATGGCTACACCTTC. Translated: CASSLSQPTNYGYTF. The complete variable domain, with remaining parts taken from reference TRBV7-2 and TRBJ1-2, reads GAGVSQSPSNKVTEKGKDVELRCDPISGHTALYWYRQSLGQGLEFLIYFQGNSAPDKSGLPSDRFSAERTGGSVSTLTIQRTQQEDSAVYLCASSLSQPTNYGYTFGSGTRLTVV.